A single sample gave rise to the 7 T cell receptor beta chains below, sequenced in a study of T-cell memory formation after mild COVID-19. TCRdb itself ran the 5' RACE reads through MiXCR, one entry per CDR3 protein. The table includes more than 450,000 distinct CDR3 sequences, 18% detected once. The sequencing input was PBMCs or a T cell subset sorted from them (not recorded which). The receptors originated from an adult woman who had mild COVID-19 (a few samples of this study predate the infection). Cell type and time point are not known.

This clonotype was counted between two and nine times. This chain links TRBV20-1 with TRBJ2-3; unclear D gene. CDR3 length: 9 residues. Per germline, CDR1 DFQATT and CDR2 SNEGSKA (reference sequence). V dropped 6 bases and J dropped 13 bases, with 11 bases sitting between them. The chain's CDR3 is CSAAPREYF. CDR3 in DNA: TGCAGTGCGGCACCCCGGGAGTATTTT.

The V call is TRBV5-4, the J call TRBJ2-5; 8 nucleotides agree with TRBD1. The CDR3 spans 17 residues. Germline CDR1 SGHNT, CDR2 YYREEE (reference sequence). V trimming: 2 bases; J trimming: 2 bases; junction bases outside the gene matches: 11. The CDR3 protein is CASSLGQGVLGQETQYF. CDR3 sequence (DNA): TGTGCCAGCAGCTTAGGACAGGGAGTGCTGGGGCAAGAGACCCAGTACTTC.

In nucleotides, the CDR3 is TGCGCCAGCAGCTTGGTCCCCTCCTGGGGGAACACAGATACGCAGTATTTT. This encodes CASSLVPSWGNTDTQYF. The chain combines TRBV5-1 with TRBJ2-3; either TRBD1 or TRBD2 may fit D (5 bases each). Trimming took 0 bases from V and 2 from J, leaving 16 bases between them. Germline values: CDR1 SGHRS, CDR2 YFSETQ. The CDR3 is 17 amino acids.

The CDR3 spells CATSDIRAGGSYNEQFF. CDR3 nucleotides: TGTGCCACCAGTGATATACGAGCGGGGGGCTCCTACAATGAGCAGTTCTTC. The V gene is TRBV24-1, the J gene TRBJ2-1, with 9 bases aligning to TRBD2. Germline CDR1 and CDR2: KGHDR and SFDVKD. CDR3 length: 17 residues. The V segment lost 3 bases and the J segment 0 bases; nucleotides outside the gene matches: 5.

This chain connects TRBV3-1 to TRBJ2-3; 9 bases align to TRBD1. V was pared by 6 bases and J by 4 bases, with 11 bases of the junction left unmatched. Germline loops: CDR1 LGHDT, CDR2 YNNKEL (reference sequence). CDR3 length: 16 amino acids. The CDR3 sequence is CASSLVLDRGADTQYF. The CDR3 region has the DNA TGTGCCAGCAGTCTAGTCCTGGACAGGGGCGCAGATACGCAGTATTTT.

This clonotype came up a few times. The chain couples TRBV7-9 to TRBJ2-7; D may be TRBD2 (6 bases). The CDR3 contains 15 residues. Trimming left V 0 bases short and J 2 bases short, with 11 bases between. From germline, CDR1 is SEHNR and CDR2 FQNEAQ (reference sequence). The CDR3 nucleotides are TGTGCCAGCAGCTTAGCGTCGGGACTTGCCTACGAGCAGTACTTC. Translated, it gives CASSLASGLAYEQYF.

This clonotype was recorded many times. V usage is TRBV5-1 and J usage is TRBJ2-7; 8 positions match TRBD1. The germline V gene has CDR1 SGHRS and CDR2 YFSETQ. V dropped 1 base and J dropped 5; count of bases not matched to a gene: 5. The CDR3 runs 14 residues. CDR3 sequence: CASSLSGGENEQYF. In DNA form, the CDR3 reads TGCGCCAGCAGCTTGTCAGGGGGCGAGAACGAGCAGTACTTC. Looking up the rest from reference TRBV5-1 and TRBJ2-7 gives the full variable domain: KAGVTQTPRYLIKTRGQQVTLSCSPISGHRSVSWYQQTPGQGLQFLFEYFSETQRNKGNFPGRFSGRQFSNSRSEMNVSTLELGDSALYLCASSLSGGENEQYFGPGTRLTVT.